Below, one TCR beta chain is given with its context. Its antigen is not identified. The CDR3 is 15 amino acids. Germline V lookup: CDR1 SGDLS, CDR2 YYNGEE. The V end was cut by 0 bases, the J end by 2 bases, with 9 bases between. Several immunoSEQ 96-well plates shared each subset's DNA, each plate a replicate. Profiled with immunoSEQ multiplex PCR; TCRdb holds only in-frame clones, not every one. The sample contains roughly 680,000 clones, roughly 72% of which appear only once. This entry comes from a study of shared clonotypes between healthy human individuals. Overall study findings and caveats: Sorted-subset sequencing, rarefaction showed, was incomplete despite large depth.

The sample consisted of memory CD4+ T cells sorted from blood. The subset here: CD45RA-negative fraction. This TCR derives from a woman under 40 in good health. The chain recombines TRBV9 with TRBJ1-3; TRBD1 is a possible D gene (6 bases). Written as DNA, the CDR3 is TGTGCCAGCAGCGTAGAGGGGGTAGCTGGAAACACCATATATTTT. This codes for CASSVEGVAGNTIYF.